This T cell receptor beta chain was captured by sequencing in a study of Ad26.COV2.S vaccination and SARS-CoV-2 variants. TCRdb keeps only in-frame clones here, not all; method: immunoSEQ multiplex PCR. The sample lists 300,000 to 450,000 clones; around 83% were seen once. The treatment is: roughly 20 received Ad26.COV2.S at low or high dose, single or two shots; roughly five received placebo; per-sample allocation not given. At day 63 after the first vaccine or placebo injection, samples were drawn. The CDR3 extends over 13 amino acids. V lost 5 bases and J lost 2, with 7 bases in between. Germline V CDR1 and CDR2: MNHEY, SVGAGI.

This TCR came from a person aged 18-65 years who received the Ad26.COV2.S COVID-19 vaccine or a placebo. Sequences were derived from peripheral blood, sampled in a trial of Ad26.COV2.S vaccine versus placebo. The genes are TRBV6-5 and TRBJ1-3; D is uncertain. CDR3 DNA: TGTGCCAGCAGTAATCAAGCTGGAAACACCATATATTTT. Its translation is CASSNQAGNTIYF.